The clone carrying this TCR beta chain was observed a single time. The germline V and J ends were trimmed by 0 bases and 2 bases, with 14 bases remaining between them. The CDR3 spans 16 residues. Germline CDR1 KGHSH, CDR2 LQKENI. Libraries were prepared by immunoSEQ multiplex PCR; TCRdb keeps only in-frame clonotypes and omits some of them. The sample shows tens of thousands of clones, just under 85% of them seen only once. This entry belongs to a study of OX40 agonist ivuxolimab in advanced cancers. Study summary: Patients enrolled in dose escalation were diagnosed with hepatocellular carcinoma, melanoma, renal cell or head and neck cancer. The study reported partial responses in three patients: one hepatocellular carcinoma, two cutaneous melanoma.

The sequence derives from an adult with an advanced solid tumor such as melanoma, head and neck, liver or kidney cancer. Sequenced here: CD4+ or CD8+ T cells sorted from blood, sampled in a trial of the OX40 agonist ivuxolimab. The rearrangement joins TRBV18 to TRBJ2-7; D ambiguous. The CDR3 region has the DNA TGTGCCAGCTCACCACCCGATCCTCGCCCCCCCTACGAGCAGTACTTC. Its protein product is CASSPPDPRPPYEQYF.